This TCR beta chain was captured in a study of T cell repertoires in cytomegalovirus infection. General study results and limits: Accumulated public TCR beta family frequency recognized individuals carrying CMV together with the relevant HLA. Ex vivo, HLA-C-restricted CMV-specific TCR beta clonotypes prevailed over the rest of the response.

Germline assignment: CDR1 MDHEN and CDR2 SYDVKM. The CDR3 consists of 12 residues. The germline V and J ends were trimmed by 7 bases and 7 bases, with 11 bases remaining between them. TCRdb passed the reads through MiXCR, listing each CDR3 protein once. The sample holds approximately 630,000 distinct CDR3 sequences; 20% to 30% are singletons and the top ten take 6.5% to 10%. This clonotype was observed many times. As yet, its antigen is unknown. This receptor was taken from a human donor in good health (CMV status not recorded). Some clones in this sample may be carry-over from other donors' samples. The sample comprised CD8+ T cells from PBMCs. V gene TRBV28 combines with J gene TRBJ2-1, with D tentatively TRBD1 (6 bases). The CDR3 region has the DNA TGTGCCAGCACCCCAGGGGCAAATGAGCAGTTCTTC. It yields the protein CASTPGANEQFF. Looking up the rest from reference TRBV28 and TRBJ2-1 gives the full variable domain: DVKVTQSSRYLVKRTGEKVFLECVQDMDHENMFWYRQDPGLGLRLIYFSYDVKMKEKGDIPEGYSVSREKKERFSLILESASTNQTSMYLCASTPGANEQFFGPGTRLTVL.